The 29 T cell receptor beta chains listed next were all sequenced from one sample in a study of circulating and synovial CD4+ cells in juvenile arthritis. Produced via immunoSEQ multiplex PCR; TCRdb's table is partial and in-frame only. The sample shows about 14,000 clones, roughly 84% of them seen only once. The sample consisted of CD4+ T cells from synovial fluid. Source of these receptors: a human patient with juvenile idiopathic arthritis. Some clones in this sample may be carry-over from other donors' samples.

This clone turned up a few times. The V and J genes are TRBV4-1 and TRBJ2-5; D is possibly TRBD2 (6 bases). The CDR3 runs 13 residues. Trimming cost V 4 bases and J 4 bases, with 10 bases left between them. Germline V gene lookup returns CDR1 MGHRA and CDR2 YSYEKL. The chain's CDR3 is CASSPRERETQYF. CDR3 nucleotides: TGCGCCAGCAGCCCCCGGGAGCGAGAGACCCAGTACTTC.

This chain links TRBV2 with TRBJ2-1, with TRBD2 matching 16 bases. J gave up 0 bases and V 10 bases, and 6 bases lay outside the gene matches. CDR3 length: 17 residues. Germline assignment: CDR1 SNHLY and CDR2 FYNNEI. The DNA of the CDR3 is TGTGCCACTCTGGGACTAGCGGGAGGGCTCTCCTACAATGAGCAGTTCTTC. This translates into CATLGLAGGLSYNEQFF. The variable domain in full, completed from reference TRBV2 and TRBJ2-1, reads EPEVTQTPSHQVTQMGQEVILRCVPISNHLYFYWYRQILGQKVEFLVSFYNNEISEKSEIFDDQFSVERPDGSNFTLKIRSTKLEDSAMYFCATLGLAGGLSYNEQFFGPGTRLTVL.

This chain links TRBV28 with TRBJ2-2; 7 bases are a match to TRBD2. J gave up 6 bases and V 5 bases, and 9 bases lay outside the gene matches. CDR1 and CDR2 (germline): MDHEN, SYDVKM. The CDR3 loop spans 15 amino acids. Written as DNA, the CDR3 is TGTGCCAGCAGTGGGGCGGGGGAAGGAGCCGGGGAGCTGTTTTTT. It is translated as CASSGAGEGAGELFF.

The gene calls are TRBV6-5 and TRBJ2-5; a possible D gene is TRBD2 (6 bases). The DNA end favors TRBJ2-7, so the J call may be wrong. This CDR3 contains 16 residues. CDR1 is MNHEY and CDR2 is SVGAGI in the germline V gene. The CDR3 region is CASSFSAGPPPYEQYF. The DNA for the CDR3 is TGTGCCAGCAGTTTTTCCGCGGGGCCCCCTCCCTACGAGCAGTACTTC.

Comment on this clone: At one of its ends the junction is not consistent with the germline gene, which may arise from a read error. Here the CDR3 DNA reads TGTGACAGCAGCCGGGACTACACAGATACGCAGTATTTT. This encodes CDSSRDYTDTQYF. V usage is TRBV6-5 and J usage is TRBJ2-3; 7 bases line up with TRBD2. Germline assignment: CDR1 MNHEY and CDR2 SVGAGI. The CDR3 has 13 residues.

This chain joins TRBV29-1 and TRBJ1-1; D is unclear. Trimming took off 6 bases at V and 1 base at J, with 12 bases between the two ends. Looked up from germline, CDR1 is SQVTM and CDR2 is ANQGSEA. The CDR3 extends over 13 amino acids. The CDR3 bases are TGCAGCGTCTCGGGTCCCGAGAACACTGAAGCTTTCTTT. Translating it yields CSVSGPENTEAFF. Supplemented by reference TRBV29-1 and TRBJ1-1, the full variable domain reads SAVISQKPSRDICQRGTSLTIQCQVDSQVTMMFWYRQQPGQSLTLIATANQGSEATYESGFVIDKFPISRPNLTFSTLTVSNMSPEDSSIYLCSVSGPENTEAFFGQGTRLTVV.

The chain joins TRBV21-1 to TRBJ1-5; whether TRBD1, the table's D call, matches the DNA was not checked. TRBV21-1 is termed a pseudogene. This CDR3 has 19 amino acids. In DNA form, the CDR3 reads TGTGCCAGCAGCAAAGAACTGGGGGCGAGCCCGTATAGCAATCAGCCCCAGCATTTT. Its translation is CASSKELGASPYSNQPQHF.

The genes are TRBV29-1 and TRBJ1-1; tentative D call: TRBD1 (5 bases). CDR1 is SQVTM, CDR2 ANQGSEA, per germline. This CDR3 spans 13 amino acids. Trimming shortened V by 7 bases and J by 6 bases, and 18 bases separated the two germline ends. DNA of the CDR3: TGCAGCGCAAGCCTCCAGGGCCGACCTGAAGCTTTCTTT. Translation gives CSASLQGRPEAFF.

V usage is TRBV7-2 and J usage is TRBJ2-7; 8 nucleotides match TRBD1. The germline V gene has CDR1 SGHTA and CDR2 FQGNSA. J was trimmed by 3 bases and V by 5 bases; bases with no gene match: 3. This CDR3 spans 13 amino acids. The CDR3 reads CASSAGTGYEQYF. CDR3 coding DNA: TGTGCCAGCAGCGCTGGGACAGGCTACGAGCAGTACTTC.

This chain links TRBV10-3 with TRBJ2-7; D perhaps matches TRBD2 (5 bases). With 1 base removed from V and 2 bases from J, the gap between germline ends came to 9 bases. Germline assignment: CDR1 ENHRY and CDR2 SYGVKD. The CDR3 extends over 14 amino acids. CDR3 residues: CAISEWLAAYEQYF. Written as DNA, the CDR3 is TGTGCCATCAGTGAGTGGCTAGCCGCCTACGAGCAGTACTTC.

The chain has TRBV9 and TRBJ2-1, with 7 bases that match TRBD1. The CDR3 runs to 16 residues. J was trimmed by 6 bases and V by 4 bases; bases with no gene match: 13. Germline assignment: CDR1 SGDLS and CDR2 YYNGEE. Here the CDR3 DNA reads TGTGCCAGCAGCCCCTGGGGACAGTTAAAGGGCAATGAGCAGTTCTTC. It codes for CASSPWGQLKGNEQFF.

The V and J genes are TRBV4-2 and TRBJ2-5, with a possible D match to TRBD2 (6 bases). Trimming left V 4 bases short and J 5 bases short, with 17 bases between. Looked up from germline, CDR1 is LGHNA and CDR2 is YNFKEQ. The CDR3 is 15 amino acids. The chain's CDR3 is CASSPLNGSWETQYF. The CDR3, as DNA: TGTGCCAGCAGCCCCTTGAACGGGAGTTGGGAGACCCAGTACTTC.

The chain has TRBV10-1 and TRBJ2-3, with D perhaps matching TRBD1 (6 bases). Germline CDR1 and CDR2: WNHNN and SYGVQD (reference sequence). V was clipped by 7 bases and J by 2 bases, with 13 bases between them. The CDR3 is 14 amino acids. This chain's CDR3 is CASNTGTYTDTQYF. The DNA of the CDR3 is TGCGCCAGCAATACCGGGACATACACAGATACGCAGTATTTT.

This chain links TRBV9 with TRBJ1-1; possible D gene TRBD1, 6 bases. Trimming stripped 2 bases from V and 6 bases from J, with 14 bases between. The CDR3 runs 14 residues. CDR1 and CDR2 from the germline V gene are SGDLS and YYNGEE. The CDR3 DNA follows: TGTGCCAGCAGCGTGTCAGGGGTAAGGGCTGAAGCTTTCTTT. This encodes CASSVSGVRAEAFF. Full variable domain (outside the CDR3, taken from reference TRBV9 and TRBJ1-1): DSGVTQTPKHLITATGQRVTLRCSPRSGDLSVYWYQQSLDQGLQFLIQYYNGEERAKGNILERFSAQQFPDLHSELNLSSLELGDSALYFCASSVSGVRAEAFFGQGTRLTVV.

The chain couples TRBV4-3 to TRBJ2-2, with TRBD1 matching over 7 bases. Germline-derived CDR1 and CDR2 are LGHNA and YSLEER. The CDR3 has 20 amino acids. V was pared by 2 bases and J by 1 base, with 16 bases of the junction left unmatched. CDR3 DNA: TGCGCCAGCAGCCAATGGTCCATTGGTCTGGGACAGCTGAACACCGGGGAGCTGTTTTTT. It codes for CASSQWSIGLGQLNTGELFF.

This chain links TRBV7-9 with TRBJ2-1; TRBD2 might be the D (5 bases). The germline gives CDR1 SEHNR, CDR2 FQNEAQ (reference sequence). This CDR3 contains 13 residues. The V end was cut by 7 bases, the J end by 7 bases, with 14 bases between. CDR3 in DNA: TGTGCCAGCAATCCCTCGGAGGCAAATGAGCAGTTCTTC. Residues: CASNPSEANEQFF.

CDR3 nucleotides: TGTGCCAGCAGGGGACAGCTAAGCAATCAGCCCCAGCATTTT. Translating gives CASRGQLSNQPQHF. The J gene is TRBJ1-5, the V gene TRBV2, with 7 bases aligning to TRBD1. The germline V gene has CDR1 SNHLY and CDR2 FYNNEI. The CDR3 runs 14 residues. V shed 6 bases, J shed 1 base, and the junction held 3 bases outside the gene matches.

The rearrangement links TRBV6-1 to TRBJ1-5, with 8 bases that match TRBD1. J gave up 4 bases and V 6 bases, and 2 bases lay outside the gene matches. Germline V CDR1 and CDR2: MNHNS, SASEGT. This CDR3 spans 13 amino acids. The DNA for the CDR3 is TGTGCCAGCAGAGACAGGGGTAATCAGCCCCAGCATTTT. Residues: CASRDRGNQPQHF.

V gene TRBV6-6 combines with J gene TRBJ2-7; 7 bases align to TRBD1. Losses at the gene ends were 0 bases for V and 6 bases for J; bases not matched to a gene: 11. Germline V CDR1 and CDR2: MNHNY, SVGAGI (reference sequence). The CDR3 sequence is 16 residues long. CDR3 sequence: CASSYSSPRGSGEQYF. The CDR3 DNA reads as TGTGCCAGCAGTTACTCGAGTCCCAGGGGGAGCGGCGAGCAGTACTTC.

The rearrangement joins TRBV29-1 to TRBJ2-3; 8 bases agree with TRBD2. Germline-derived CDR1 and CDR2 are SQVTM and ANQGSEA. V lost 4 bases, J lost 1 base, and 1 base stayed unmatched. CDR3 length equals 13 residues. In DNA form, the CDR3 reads TGCAGCGTTGCGGGGGGGGGCACAGATACGCAGTATTTT. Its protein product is CSVAGGGTDTQYF.

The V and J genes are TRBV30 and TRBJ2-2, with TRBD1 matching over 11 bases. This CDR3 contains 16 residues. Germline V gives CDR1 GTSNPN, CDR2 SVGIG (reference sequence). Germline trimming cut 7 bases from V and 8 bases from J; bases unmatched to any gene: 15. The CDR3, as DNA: TGTGCCTCAACCGGGACAGGGGGGGGCCATCGGGGGGAGCTGTTTTTT. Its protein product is CASTGTGGGHRGELFF.

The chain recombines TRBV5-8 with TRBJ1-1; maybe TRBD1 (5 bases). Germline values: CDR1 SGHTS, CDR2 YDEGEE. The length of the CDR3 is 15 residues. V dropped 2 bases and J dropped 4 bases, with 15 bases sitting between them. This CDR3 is CASSFHGGRSTEAFF. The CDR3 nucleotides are TGTGCCAGCAGCTTCCATGGGGGGAGGAGCACTGAAGCTTTCTTT.

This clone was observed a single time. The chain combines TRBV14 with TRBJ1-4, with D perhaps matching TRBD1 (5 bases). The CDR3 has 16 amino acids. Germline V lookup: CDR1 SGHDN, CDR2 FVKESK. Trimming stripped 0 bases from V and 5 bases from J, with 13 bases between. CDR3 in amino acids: CASSQELLAGNEKLFF. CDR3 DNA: TGTGCCAGCAGCCAAGAGTTATTGGCAGGGAATGAAAAACTGTTTTTT.

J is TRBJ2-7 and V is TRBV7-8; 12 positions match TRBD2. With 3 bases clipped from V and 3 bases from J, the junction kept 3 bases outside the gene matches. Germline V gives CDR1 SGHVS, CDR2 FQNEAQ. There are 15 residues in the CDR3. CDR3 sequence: CASSFGLAGSYEQYF. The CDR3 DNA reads TGTGCCAGCAGCTTTGGACTAGCGGGGAGCTACGAGCAGTACTTC.

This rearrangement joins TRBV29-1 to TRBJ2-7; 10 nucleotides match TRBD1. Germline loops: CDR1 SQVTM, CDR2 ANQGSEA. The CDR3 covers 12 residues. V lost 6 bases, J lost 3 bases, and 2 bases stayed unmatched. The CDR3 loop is CSVRTGGYEQYF. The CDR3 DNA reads TGCAGCGTCCGGACAGGGGGCTACGAGCAGTACTTC.

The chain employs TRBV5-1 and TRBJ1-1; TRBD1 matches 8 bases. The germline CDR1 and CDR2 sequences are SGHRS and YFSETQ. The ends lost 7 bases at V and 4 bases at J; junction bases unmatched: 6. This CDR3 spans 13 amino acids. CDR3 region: CASLGTGGTEAFF. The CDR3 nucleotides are TGCGCCAGCTTGGGAACAGGGGGCACTGAAGCTTTCTTT.

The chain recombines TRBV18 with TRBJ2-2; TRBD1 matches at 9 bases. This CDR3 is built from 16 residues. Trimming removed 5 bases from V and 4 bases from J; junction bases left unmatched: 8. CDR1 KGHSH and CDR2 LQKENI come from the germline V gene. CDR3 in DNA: TGTGCCAGCTCATCCGTCACAGGGGGCTTCACCGGGGAGCTGTTTTTT. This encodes CASSSVTGGFTGELFF.

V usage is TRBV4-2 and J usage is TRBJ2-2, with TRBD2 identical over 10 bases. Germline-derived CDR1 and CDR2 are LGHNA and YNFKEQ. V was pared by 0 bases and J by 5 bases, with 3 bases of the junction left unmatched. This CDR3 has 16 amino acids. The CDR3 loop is CASSQDLAGGTGELFF. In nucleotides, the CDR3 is TGTGCCAGCAGCCAAGATTTAGCGGGAGGAACCGGGGAGCTGTTTTTT.

The DNA for the CDR3 is TGTGCCTGGGAGGGAGGGGTGAACACTGAAGCTTTCTTT. Translated: CAWEGGVNTEAFF. The chain couples TRBV30 to TRBJ1-1; tentatively, D is TRBD1 (5 bases). This CDR3 region has 13 residues. Deletions cut 5 bases from V and 0 bases from J, with 10 bases between. The germline V gene encodes CDR1 GTSNPN and CDR2 SVGIG (reference sequence).